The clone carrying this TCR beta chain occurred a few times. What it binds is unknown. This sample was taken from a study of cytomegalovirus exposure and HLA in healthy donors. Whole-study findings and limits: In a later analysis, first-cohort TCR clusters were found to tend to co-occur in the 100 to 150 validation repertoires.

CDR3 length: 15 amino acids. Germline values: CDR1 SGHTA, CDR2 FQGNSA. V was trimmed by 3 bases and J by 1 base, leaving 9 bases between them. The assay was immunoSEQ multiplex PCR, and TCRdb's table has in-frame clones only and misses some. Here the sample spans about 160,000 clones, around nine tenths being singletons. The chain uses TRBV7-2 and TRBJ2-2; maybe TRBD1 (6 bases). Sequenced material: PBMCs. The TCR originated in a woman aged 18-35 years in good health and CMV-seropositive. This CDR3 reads CASSFGTKNTGELFF. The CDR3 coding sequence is TGTGCCAGCAGCTTTGGGACAAAGAACACCGGGGAGCTGTTTTTT.